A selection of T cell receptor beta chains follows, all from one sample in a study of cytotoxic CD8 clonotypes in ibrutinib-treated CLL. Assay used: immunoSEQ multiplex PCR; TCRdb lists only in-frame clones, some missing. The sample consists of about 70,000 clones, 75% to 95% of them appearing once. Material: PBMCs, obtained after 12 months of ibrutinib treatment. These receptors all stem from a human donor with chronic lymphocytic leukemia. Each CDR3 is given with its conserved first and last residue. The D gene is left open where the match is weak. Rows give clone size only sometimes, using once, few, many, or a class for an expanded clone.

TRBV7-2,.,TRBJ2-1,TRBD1,TGTGCCAGCAGAGGGACAGGGGGTACTAGCTCCTACAATGAGCAGTTCTTC,CASRGTGGTSSYNEQFF
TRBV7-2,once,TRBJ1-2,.,TGTGCCAGCAGCTTCTACCCGAGATTC,CASSFYPRF
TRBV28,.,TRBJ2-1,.,TGTGCCAGCAGTTTCTTGGGGCAGGATGAGCAGTTCTTC,CASSFLGQDEQFF
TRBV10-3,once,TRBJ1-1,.,TGTGCCATCAGTGAGAACGGACTTGAAGCTTTCTTT,CAISENGLEAFF
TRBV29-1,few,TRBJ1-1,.,TGCAGCGTTATCCCGCGGAAGGGTTTCTTT,CSVIPRKGFF
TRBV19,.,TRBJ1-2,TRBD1,TGTGCCAGTAGTGAGCAGGGGGCTAACTATGGCTACACCTTC,CASSEQGANYGYTF
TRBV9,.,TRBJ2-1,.,TGTGCCAGCAGCGTAACTACAAACAAATACAATGAGCAGTTCTTC,CASSVTTNKYNEQFF
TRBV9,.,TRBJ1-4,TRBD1,TGTGCCAGCAGCGAGACAGGGTATGGTAATGAAAAACTGTTTTTT,CASSETGYGNEKLFF
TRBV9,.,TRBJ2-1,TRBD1,TGTGCCAGCAGCCCCATTAGGGACAGCGGTTACAATGAGCAGTTCTTC,CASSPIRDSGYNEQFF
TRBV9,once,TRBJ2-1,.,TGTGCCAGCAGCGTAGTCCTAGACAATGAGCAGTTCTTC,CASSVVLDNEQFF
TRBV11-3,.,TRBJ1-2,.,TGTGCCAGCAGCTTAGGGTCTAACTATGGCTACACCTTC,CASSLGSNYGYTF
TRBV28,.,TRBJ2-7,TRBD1,TGTGCCAGCAGCTGGGATCCTGGACAGGGCTGGCTCGAGCAGTACTTC,CASSWDPGQGWLEQYF
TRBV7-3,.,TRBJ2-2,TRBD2,TGTGCCAGCAGCTTACCGTTTGGTAGCGGGAGATCCACCGGGGAGCTGTTTTTT,CASSLPFGSGRSTGELFF
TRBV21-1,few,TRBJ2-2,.,TGTGCCAGCAGCCCTGCGAAATCTTACACCGGGGAGCTGTTTTTT,CASSPAKSYTGELFF
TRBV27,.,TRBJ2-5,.,TGTGCCAGTCTCGGGTTTGGGGAGACCCAGTACTTC,CASLGFGETQYF
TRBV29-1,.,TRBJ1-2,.,TGCAGCGCCGAGGTGGGTACCAGCTACACCTTC,CSAEVGTSYTF
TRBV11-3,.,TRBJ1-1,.,TGTGCCAGCAGCTTAGTAACACTCGCGGAGGCTTTCTTT,CASSLVTLAEAFF
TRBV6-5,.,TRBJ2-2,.,TGTGCCAGCAGTTACGCTGGTTCGAACACCGGGGAGCTGTTTTTT,CASSYAGSNTGELFF
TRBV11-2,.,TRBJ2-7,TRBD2,TGTGCCAGCAGCGTGACTAGCCCCCGGTTAAACGAGCAGTACTTC,CASSVTSPRLNEQYF
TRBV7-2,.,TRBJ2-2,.,TGTGCCAGCAGCTCTACGAACACCGGGGAGCTGTTTTTT,CASSSTNTGELFF
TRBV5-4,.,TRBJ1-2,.,TGTGCCAGCAGCTCAGGATCTCTATGGGGCTACACCTTC,CASSSGSLWGYTF
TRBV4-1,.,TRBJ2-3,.,TGCGCCAGCAGCCAAGTATCTTATGGGACTGGAGGCACAGATACGCAGTATTTT,CASSQVSYGTGGTDTQYF
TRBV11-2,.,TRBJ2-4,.,TGTGCCAGCAGCATCAACACGGTCTTGACATCGGCCAAAAACATTCAGTACTTC,CASSINTVLTSAKNIQYF
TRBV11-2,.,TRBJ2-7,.,TGTGCCAGCAGCTCCGTTAGTTACGAGCAGTACTTC,CASSSVSYEQYF
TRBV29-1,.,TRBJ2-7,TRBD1,TGCAGCGCGGGACAGGGTTTTGGGTACGAGCAGTACTTC,CSAGQGFGYEQYF
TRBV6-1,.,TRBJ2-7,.,TGTGCCAGCAGTGTGGGGCGCCTCTACGAGCAGTACTTC,CASSVGRLYEQYF
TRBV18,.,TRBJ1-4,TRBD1,TGTGCCAGCTCACCCACAGGGGATGGGGAAAAACTGTTTTTT,CASSPTGDGEKLFF
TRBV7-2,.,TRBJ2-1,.,TGTGCCAGCAGCCCCCGGGAGAGGCACAATGAGCAGTTCTTC,CASSPRERHNEQFF
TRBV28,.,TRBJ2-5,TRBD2,TGTGCCAGCACCCTAGCGGGGTACCAAGAGACCCAGTACTTC,CASTLAGYQETQYF
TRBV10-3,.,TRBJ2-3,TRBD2,TGTGCCATCAGTGGCGGTAGCGGGAGTTCAGATACGCAGTATTTT,CAISGGSGSSDTQYF
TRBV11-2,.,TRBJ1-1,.,TGTGCCAGCAGTCCCCACATGAACACTGAAGCTTTCTTT,CASSPHMNTEAFF
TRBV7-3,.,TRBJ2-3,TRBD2,TGTGCCAGCAGCTCACAACCGGGACTAGCGGTCACAGATACGCAGTATTTT,CASSSQPGLAVTDTQYF
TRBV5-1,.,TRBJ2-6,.,TGCGCCAGCAGCTTGGTCATCTCTGGGGCCAACGTCCTGACTTTC,CASSLVISGANVLTF
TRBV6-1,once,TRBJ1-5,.,TGTGCCAGCAGTGAAGCGGGGAATCAGCCCCAGCATTTT,CASSEAGNQPQHF
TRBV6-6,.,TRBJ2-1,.,TGTGCCAGCAGTTACACAGGGCCCTACAATGAGCAGTTCTTC,CASSYTGPYNEQFF
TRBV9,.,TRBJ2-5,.,TGTGCCAGCAGCGTCCAATGGGCCTCGCCGTCGACCCAGTACTTC,CASSVQWASPSTQYF
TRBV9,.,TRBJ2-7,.,TGTGCCAGCAGCGTATATGAGGGCCGGTACGAGCAGTACTTC,CASSVYEGRYEQYF
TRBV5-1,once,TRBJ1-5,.,TGCGCCAGCAGCCGAGGAACAGGTGCTCAGCCCCAGCATTTT,CASSRGTGAQPQHF
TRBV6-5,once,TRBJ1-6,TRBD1,TGTGCCAGCAGTTTGGACAGGGTTATTTCACCCCTCCACTTT,CASSLDRVISPLHF
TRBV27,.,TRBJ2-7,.,TGTGCCAGCAGCCCCCCGGGCAGGGGTGACTACGAGCAGTACTTC,CASSPPGRGDYEQYF
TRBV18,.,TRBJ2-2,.,TGTGCCAGCTCACCAAGGGACACCGGGGAGCTGTTTTTT,CASSPRDTGELFF
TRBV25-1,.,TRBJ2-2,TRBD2,TGTGCCAGCAGTGAGGGGGGGATAAACACCGGGGAGCTGTTTTTT,CASSEGGINTGELFF
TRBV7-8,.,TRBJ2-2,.,TGTGCCAGCAGCCCAAACACCGGGGAGCTGTTTTTT,CASSPNTGELFF
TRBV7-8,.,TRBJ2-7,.,TGTGCCAGCAGCCCCGCCTACGAGCAGTACTTC,CASSPAYEQYF
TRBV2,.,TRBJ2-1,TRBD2,TGTGCCAGAGGGGAGGGGTCCTACAATGAGCAGTTCTTC,CARGEGSYNEQFF
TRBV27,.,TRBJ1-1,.,TGTGCCAGCAGTTCCGGACAGAACACTGAAGCTTTCTTT,CASSSGQNTEAFF
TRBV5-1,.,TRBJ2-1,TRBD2,TGCGCCAGCAGCTTAGGGACTAGCGGCCTTTACAATGAGCAGTTCTTC,CASSLGTSGLYNEQFF
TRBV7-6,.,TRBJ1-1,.,TGTGCCAGCAGCTTATCGCCGAGAATGACCACTGAAGCTTTCTTT,CASSLSPRMTTEAFF
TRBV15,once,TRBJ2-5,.,TGTGCCACCAGCGATAACACGGGACAACTCCAAGAGACCCAGTACTTC,CATSDNTGQLQETQYF
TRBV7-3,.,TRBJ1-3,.,TGTGCCAGCAGCCCGGAGACAGTCTCTGGAAACACCATATATTTT,CASSPETVSGNTIYF
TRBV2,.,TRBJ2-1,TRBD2,TGTGCCAGCAGGTCCACTAGCGGGAGGGCCCTTAGGTCTTTTGAGGAGCAGTTCTTC,CASRSTSGRALRSFEEQFF
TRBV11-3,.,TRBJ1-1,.,TGTGCCAGCAGCCCAACCTTGGCGGGGCAGGGCACTGAAGCTTTCTTT,CASSPTLAGQGTEAFF